The 8 T cell receptor beta chains below all came from one sample that was sequenced in a study of T cells in Graves' hyperthyroidism and ophthalmopathy. TCR beta CDR3 regions were amplified from RNA transcripts. First-round RT-PCR targeting the TCR CDR3 was performed with the HTBI primer set. One entry per CDR3 protein results from TCRdb running MiXCR on the multiplex PCR reads. The sample has 600,000 or so distinct CDR3 sequences; 13% to 15% are singletons. The sample taken for sequencing was blood. The receptors derive from a woman aged 18-29 years with Graves' ophthalmopathy.

The V gene is TRBV11-2, the J gene TRBJ2-7; 9 bases line up with TRBD1. V shed 4 bases and J 1 base; nucleotides not matched to a gene: 5. Per the germline V gene, CDR1 is SGHAT and CDR2 is FQNNGV. There are 15 residues in the CDR3. The CDR3 DNA reads TGTGCCAGCAGCTGGGGACAGGGTTTATCCTACGAGCAGTACTTC. This encodes CASSWGQGLSYEQYF.

This clonotype was detected ten times or more. The chain links TRBV12-3 or TRBV12-4 to TRBJ2-7; D remains ambiguous. The CDR3 is 12 residues long. V shed 6 bases and J shed 6 bases, with 12 bases lying between them. CDR3 sequence (DNA): TGTGCCAGCAGCGGCATTAAACGCGAGCAGTACTTC. Translating gives CASSGIKREQYF.

This clonotype was detected ten times or more. This sequence joins TRBV28 and TRBJ2-2, with TRBD1 as a possible D gene (7 bases). This CDR3 is 15 amino acids long. The germline V gene encodes CDR1 MDHEN and CDR2 SYDVKM. The germline V and J ends were trimmed by 5 bases and 7 bases, with 17 bases remaining between them. The CDR3 DNA sequence: TGTGCCAGCAGTCCTCAACCAGGGGGGAGCGGGGAGCTGTTTTTT. Amino acid sequence: CASSPQPGGSGELFF.

This clonotype was observed a handful of times. J is TRBJ1-1 and V is TRBV29-1, with 8 bases identical to TRBD1. This CDR3 is built from 12 residues. The germline gives CDR1 SQVTM, CDR2 ANQGSEA. V lost 7 bases, J lost 5 bases, and 6 bases stayed unmatched. CDR3 region: CSAATGVTEAFF. The DNA of the CDR3 is TGCAGCGCCGCGACAGGGGTGACTGAAGCTTTCTTT.

This clonotype showed up many times. The rearrangement joins TRBV12-3 or TRBV12-4 to TRBJ2-7, with a possible D match to TRBD2 (6 bases). The CDR3 consists of 14 residues. The V gene lost 6 bases and the J gene lost 0 bases, with 12 bases spanning the gap. CDR3 residues: CASRGDSSSYEQYF. The DNA for the CDR3 is TGTGCCAGCAGGGGGGACTCCAGCTCCTACGAGCAGTACTTC.

Remarks on this clonotype: A much bigger clone sits one base away, suggesting this may be a read error. The genes are TRBV29-1 and TRBJ1-5; no reliable D call. Germline V CDR1 and CDR2: SQVTM, ANQGSEA. The CDR3 length is 15 residues. The CDR3 nucleotides are TGCAGCGTAGCCGAACACCGTCCTAGCAATCGGCCCCAGCATTTT. The encoded protein is CSVAEHRPSNRPQHF.

J is TRBJ1-1 and V is TRBV4-1, with no clear D. V was clipped by 6 bases and J by 1 base, with 9 bases between them. Germline assignment: CDR1 MGHRA and CDR2 YSYEKL. There are 13 residues in the CDR3. The CDR3 here is CASRTWGNTEAFF. The CDR3 DNA reads as TGCGCCAGCAGAACCTGGGGGAACACTGAAGCTTTCTTT.

Regarding this clonotype: This could be a read error, since a much larger clone is one nucleotide away. The chain employs TRBV29-1 and TRBJ2-4; D is perhaps TRBD1 or TRBD2 (5 bases each). Per germline, CDR1 SQVTM and CDR2 ANQGSEA. The CDR3 loop spans 11 amino acids. V was trimmed by 5 bases and J by 7 bases, leaving 9 bases between them. DNA of the CDR3: TGCAGCGTTAAACGGGACAACATTCAGTACTTC. Its protein is CSVKRDNIQYF.